These T cell receptor beta chains were read from a single sample in a study of control samples from healthy donors and cancer patients. TCRdb's copy holds only in-frame clones and misses some; the assay was immunoSEQ multiplex PCR. The sample carries 100,000 to 150,000 clones, over 75% recorded once. The material sequenced was blood. The receptors derive from a man aged 18 to 30 in good health. Both conserved end residues are part of each CDR3. A D gene is named only where the DNA matches it firmly. Only part of the rows carry a size: once, few, many, or a class if the clone is expanded.

.,TRBD1,TRBJ2-1,TRBV5-4,TGTGCCAGCAGCTTTTCGGGGACAGGGAAGGGTGAGCAGTTCTTC,CASSFSGTGKGEQFF
.,TRBD2,TRBJ2-1,TRBV11-2,TGTGCCAGCAGCCGGGGGACTAGCGGGAGTCTAAGCAATGAGCAGTTCTTC,CASSRGTSGSLSNEQFF
.,.,TRBJ2-5,TRBV6-5,TGTGCCAGCAGTTACGTTCAGCAAGAGACCCAGTACTTC,CASSYVQQETQYF
.,.,TRBJ1-1,TRBV28,TGTGCCAGCAGACCTGGTGCTCTTCAGAACACTGAAGCTTTCTTT,CASRPGALQNTEAFF
.,TRBD2,TRBJ2-1,TRBV4-3,TGCGCCAGCAGCCGGACTAGCGGGAGTGGTGGTGAGCAGTTCTTC,CASSRTSGSGGEQFF
.,.,TRBJ1-5,TRBV14,TGTGCCAGCAGCCAAGCAGGGGGCAATCAGCCCCAGCATTTT,CASSQAGGNQPQHF
.,.,TRBJ1-1,TRBV19,TGTGCCAGTAGTAACGACGTGGTTCTCACTGAAGCTTTCTTT,CASSNDVVLTEAFF
once,TRBD2,TRBJ2-1,TRBV20-1,TGCAGTGCTAGTACTCGACTAGCGGGAGTTGAGCAGTTCTTC,CSASTRLAGVEQFF
.,TRBD2,TRBJ2-7,TRBV11-3,TGTGCCAGCAGCCGGACTAGCGGGGCGTACGAGCAGTACTTC,CASSRTSGAYEQYF
.,TRBD1,TRBJ2-2,TRBV30,TGTGCCTGGGACAGGGACGGAACCGGGGAGCTGTTTTTT,CAWDRDGTGELFF
.,TRBD1,TRBJ1-5,TRBV7-2,TGTGCCAGCAGCTTAGCCGGGACAGTTCCCAATCAGCCCCAGCATTTT,CASSLAGTVPNQPQHF
.,.,TRBJ1-1,TRBV27,TGTGCCAGCAGTACCACACAGGACCCGCGCACTGAAGCTTTCTTT,CASSTTQDPRTEAFF
.,TRBD1,TRBJ1-2,TRBV7-9,TGTGCCAGCAGCGTGGGACAGGGATATGGCTACACCTTC,CASSVGQGYGYTF
.,.,TRBJ2-5,TRBV27,TGTGCCAGCAGTTCTTCCATTGGGCGCCCGGAGACCCAGTACTTC,CASSSSIGRPETQYF
.,TRBD2,TRBJ2-2,TRBV5-1,TGCGCCAGCAGCTTGGGTCGCGGGAGGGCCGGAGGCGGGGAGCTGTTTTTT,CASSLGRGRAGGGELFF
.,TRBD2,TRBJ2-1,TRBV5-4,TGTGCCAGCAGCCCCCGGACTAGCGGGGTCTACAATGAGCAGTTCTTC,CASSPRTSGVYNEQFF
.,TRBD2,TRBJ2-1,TRBV28,TGTGCCAGCAACGTGGCGGGAGGGAGGTACAATGAGCAGTTCTTC,CASNVAGGRYNEQFF
.,.,TRBJ1-1,TRBV6-6,TGTGCCAGCGGTATGGGTGAAGCTTTCTTT,CASGMGEAFF
.,.,TRBJ2-3,TRBV7-2,TGTGCCAGCAGCTTAGGTCCGGGTAATTACAGAAATACGCAGTATTTT,CASSLGPGNYRNTQYF
.,TRBD2,TRBJ2-1,TRBV13,TGTGCCAGCAGCTTTGGGACTACCGTAGGGTTCTTC,CASSFGTTVGFF
.,.,TRBJ2-7,TRBV6-5,TGTGCCAGCAAAAAACAGGGATTGTACGAGCAGTACTTC,CASKKQGLYEQYF
.,.,TRBJ1-4,TRBV13,TGTGCCAGCAGCTTCAGCAGTCTTAATGAAAAACTGTTTTTT,CASSFSSLNEKLFF
.,.,TRBJ2-2,TRBV6-5,TGTGCCAGCAGTTACTCGCGGACTATACCCGGGGAGCTGTTTTTT,CASSYSRTIPGELFF
.,.,TRBJ1-1,TRBV5-1,TGCGCCAGCAGCTTGGCCGTCACAGCTGAAGCTTTCTTT,CASSLAVTAEAFF
.,.,TRBJ2-5,TRBV3-1/TRBV3-2,TGTGCCAGCAGCCAGTACAGGGGGGGAGAGACCCAGTACTTC,CASSQYRGGETQYF
.,.,TRBJ2-7,TRBV18,TGTGCCAGCTCACTTGCGCAGATATCGCCCGAGCAGTACTTC,CASSLAQISPEQYF
.,TRBD1,TRBJ2-7,TRBV5-1,TGCGCCAGCAGCTCCGGACAGGGCCCTGTGATGGCATACGAGCAGTACTTC,CASSSGQGPVMAYEQYF
few,TRBD2,TRBJ2-3,TRBV6-4,TGTGCCAGCAGTGCCCTAGCGGGAACAGATACGCAGTATTTT,CASSALAGTDTQYF
.,.,TRBJ1-1,TRBV29-1,TGCAGCGTTAAATTTTCGAACACTGAAGCTTTCTTT,CSVKFSNTEAFF
once,.,TRBJ2-3,TRBV2,TGTGCCAGCAACGAGGAAAGAGGAGCAGATACGCAGTATTTT,CASNEERGADTQYF
.,TRBD1,TRBJ1-2,TRBV4-1,TGCGCCAGCAGCCACAGAGCCCAACGGGACAGGGACGATGGCTACACCTTC,CASSHRAQRDRDDGYTF
.,TRBD1,TRBJ1-1,TRBV6-5,TGTGCCAGCAGTTACCGACCAGGGGGGGACACTGAAGCTTTCTTT,CASSYRPGGDTEAFF
.,.,TRBJ1-6,TRBV21-1,TGTGCCAGCAGCAAGCGGACGGGTAATTCACCCCTCCACTTT,CASSKRTGNSPLHF
.,.,TRBJ2-2,TRBV29-1,TGCAGCGTTGGCGGGGGCGCCCCCGGGGAGCTGTTTTTT,CSVGGGAPGELFF
few,.,TRBJ1-3,TRBV9,TGTGCCAGCAGCGTGGGGAGGAAGGCTGGAAACACCATATATTTT,CASSVGRKAGNTIYF
.,.,TRBJ2-5,TRBV28,TGTGCCAGCACCAAATCGGGGGCTCGGGAGACCCAGTACTTC,CASTKSGARETQYF
.,TRBD2,TRBJ2-1,TRBV27,TGTGCCAGCAGTCCCCTCCGGACTAGCGGACACAATGAGCAGTTCTTC,CASSPLRTSGHNEQFF
.,TRBD1,TRBJ1-3,TRBV25-1,TGTGCCAGCAGTGACCGGACAGGGAGGGAAGACACCATATATTTT,CASSDRTGREDTIYF